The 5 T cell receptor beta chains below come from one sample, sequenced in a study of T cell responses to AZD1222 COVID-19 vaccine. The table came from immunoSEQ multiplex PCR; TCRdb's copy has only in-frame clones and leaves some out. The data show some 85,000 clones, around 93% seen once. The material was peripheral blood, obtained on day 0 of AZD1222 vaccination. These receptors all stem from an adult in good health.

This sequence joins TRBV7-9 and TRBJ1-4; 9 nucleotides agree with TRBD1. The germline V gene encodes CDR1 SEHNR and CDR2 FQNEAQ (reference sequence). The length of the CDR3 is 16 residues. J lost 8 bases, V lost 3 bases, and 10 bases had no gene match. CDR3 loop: CASSLGRTGDGEKLFF. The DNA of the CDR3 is TGTGCCAGCAGCTTGGGGAGGACAGGGGATGGGGAAAAACTGTTTTTT.

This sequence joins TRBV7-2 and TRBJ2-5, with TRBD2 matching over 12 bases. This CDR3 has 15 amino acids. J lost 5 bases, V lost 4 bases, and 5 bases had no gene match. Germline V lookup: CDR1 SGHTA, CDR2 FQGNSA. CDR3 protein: CASSSSGGAFETQYF. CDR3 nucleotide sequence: TGTGCCAGCAGCTCTAGCGGGGGGGCCTTTGAGACCCAGTACTTC.

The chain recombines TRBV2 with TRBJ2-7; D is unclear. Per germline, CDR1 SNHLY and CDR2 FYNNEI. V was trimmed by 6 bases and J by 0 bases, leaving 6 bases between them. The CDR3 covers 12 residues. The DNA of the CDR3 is TGTGCCAGCAGCCCAAGCTCCTACGAGCAGTACTTC. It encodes CASSPSSYEQYF.

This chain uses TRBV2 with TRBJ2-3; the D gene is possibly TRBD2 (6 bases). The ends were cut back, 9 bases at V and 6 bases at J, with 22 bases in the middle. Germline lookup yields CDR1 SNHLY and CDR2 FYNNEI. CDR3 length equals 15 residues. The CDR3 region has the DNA TGTGCCAGTCTAGACCTCTCTGGGACTGGGGATACGCAGTATTTT. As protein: CASLDLSGTGDTQYF.

The CDR3 DNA follows: TGTGCCAGCAGACCTTCTGCTGAGACGGATCAGCCCCAGCATTTT. It is translated as CASRPSAETDQPQHF. This chain uses TRBV7-2 with TRBJ1-5; D is unresolved. V was pared by 6 bases and J by 5 bases, with 17 bases between. The CDR3 has 15 residues. Germline V gives CDR1 SGHTA, CDR2 FQGNSA.